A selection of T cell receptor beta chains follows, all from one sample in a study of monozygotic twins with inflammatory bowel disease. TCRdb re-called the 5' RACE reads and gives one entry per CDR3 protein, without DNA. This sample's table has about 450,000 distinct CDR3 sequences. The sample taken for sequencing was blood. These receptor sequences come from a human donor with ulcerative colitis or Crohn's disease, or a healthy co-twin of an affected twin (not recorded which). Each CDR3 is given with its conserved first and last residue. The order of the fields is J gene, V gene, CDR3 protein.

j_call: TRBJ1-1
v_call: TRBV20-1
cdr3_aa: CSARSRPNTEAFF

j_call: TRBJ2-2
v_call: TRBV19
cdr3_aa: CASTLGDRNTGELFF

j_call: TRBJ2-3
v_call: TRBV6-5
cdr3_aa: CASSYSGRARTDTQYF

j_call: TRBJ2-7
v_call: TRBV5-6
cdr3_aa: CASSLGDRPLYEQYF

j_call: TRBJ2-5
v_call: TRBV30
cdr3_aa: CAWSKGLETQYF

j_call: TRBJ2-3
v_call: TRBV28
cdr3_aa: CASKEGAPDTQYF

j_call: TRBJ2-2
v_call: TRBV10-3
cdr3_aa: CAISEGTSTGELFF

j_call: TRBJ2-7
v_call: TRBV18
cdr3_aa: CASSSTTGSSYEQYF

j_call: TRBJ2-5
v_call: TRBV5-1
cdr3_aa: CASSLGHFQETQYF

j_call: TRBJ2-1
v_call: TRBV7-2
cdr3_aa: CASSSERGARIEQFF

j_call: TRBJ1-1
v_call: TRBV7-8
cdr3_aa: CASSLDRGMNTEAFF

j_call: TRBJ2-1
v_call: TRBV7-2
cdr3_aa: CASSLAIAGVVNEQFF

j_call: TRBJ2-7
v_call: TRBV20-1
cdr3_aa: CSALTIESDEQYF

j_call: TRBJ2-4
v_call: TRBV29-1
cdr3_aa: CSVELERNIQYF

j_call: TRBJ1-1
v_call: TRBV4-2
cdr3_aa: CASSQVPTAPFEAFF

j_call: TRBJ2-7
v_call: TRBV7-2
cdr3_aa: CASSLVPSGRGSYEQYF

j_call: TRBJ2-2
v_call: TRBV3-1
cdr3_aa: CASSQRGRADVELFF

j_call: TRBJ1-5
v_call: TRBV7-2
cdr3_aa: CASSFPGVGQPQHF

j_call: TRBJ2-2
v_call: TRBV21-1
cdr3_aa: CASSKRRPGLAPNTGELFF

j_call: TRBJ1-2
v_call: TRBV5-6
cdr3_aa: CASVLGQGRRGYTF

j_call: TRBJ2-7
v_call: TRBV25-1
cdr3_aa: CASSERREQYF

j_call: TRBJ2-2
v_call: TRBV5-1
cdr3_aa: CASSLELRGVGGELFF

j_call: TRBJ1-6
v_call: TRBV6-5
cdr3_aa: CASSYEADSPLHF

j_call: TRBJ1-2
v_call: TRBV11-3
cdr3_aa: CASSPRAGHMDDYGYTF

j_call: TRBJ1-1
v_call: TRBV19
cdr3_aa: CASRAGTYNTEAFF

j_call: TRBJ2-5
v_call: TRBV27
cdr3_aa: CASSLPDSRETQYF

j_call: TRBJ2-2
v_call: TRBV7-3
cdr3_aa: CASRPAGVTGELFF

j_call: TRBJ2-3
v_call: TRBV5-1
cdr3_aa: CASKILAGDSTDTQYF

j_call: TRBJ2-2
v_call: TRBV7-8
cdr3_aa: CASSLRPGITGELFF

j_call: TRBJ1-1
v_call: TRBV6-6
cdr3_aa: CASSYRQLTEAFF

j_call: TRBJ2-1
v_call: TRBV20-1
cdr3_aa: CSARGHSTSGGKDEQFF

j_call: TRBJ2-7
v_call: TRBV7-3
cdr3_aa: CASSIGQGSRQYF

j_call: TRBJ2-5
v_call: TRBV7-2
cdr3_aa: CASSLLTGPGETQYF

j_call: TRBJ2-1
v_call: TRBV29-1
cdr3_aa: CSGVRDFEQFF

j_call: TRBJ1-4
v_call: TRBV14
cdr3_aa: CASSSVTSALNEKLFF

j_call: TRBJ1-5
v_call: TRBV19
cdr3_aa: CASSPGISEGEPQHF

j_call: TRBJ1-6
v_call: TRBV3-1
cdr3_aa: CASSQDRSSYNSPLHF